This entry is about one TCR beta chain. The data derive from a study of control samples from healthy donors and cancer patients. The method was immunoSEQ multiplex PCR; TCRdb's version includes in-frame clones alone and lacks a portion of them. The sample lists 150,000 to 200,000 clones; approximately 93% were seen once. Germline CDR1 is KGHSH and CDR2 is LQKENI. Trimming at V came to 3 bases and at J to 4 bases, leaving 6 bases not matched to a gene. This CDR3 contains 16 residues. This clonotype was obtained from a woman between 35 and 50 years old in good health. The sequenced material came from blood. The chain joins TRBV18 to TRBJ2-2; 9 positions match TRBD2. Here the CDR3 DNA reads TGTGCCAGCTCACCTCCAGCGGGAGGTGGCACCGGGGAGCTGTTTTTT. Its protein is CASSPPAGGGTGELFF.